The following is a T cell receptor beta chain sequence with its context. The repertoire was sequenced with immunoSEQ multiplex PCR; TCRdb's copy has only in-frame clones and lacks some. This table holds more than 250,000 clones, roughly 90% found once. This record belongs to a study of blood T cell repertoires in COVID-19. In the study overall: PBMCs, B-cell-depleted T cells, or T cells provided the cDNA or gDNA that made up the material.

The germline V and J ends were trimmed by 0 bases and 3 bases, with 9 bases remaining between them. In germline, CDR1 is SGHNT, CDR2 YYREEE (reference sequence). The CDR3 length is 14 residues. Sequencing was done on a sample of PBMCs or T cells enriched from blood (not recorded which). The chain recombines TRBV5-4 with TRBJ1-2, with D uncertain. This receptor was taken from a woman younger than 35 with acute COVID-19. The CDR3 DNA reads as TGTGCCAGCAGCTTGGATACGGGGTACTATGGCTACACCTTC. Translated: CASSLDTGYYGYTF.